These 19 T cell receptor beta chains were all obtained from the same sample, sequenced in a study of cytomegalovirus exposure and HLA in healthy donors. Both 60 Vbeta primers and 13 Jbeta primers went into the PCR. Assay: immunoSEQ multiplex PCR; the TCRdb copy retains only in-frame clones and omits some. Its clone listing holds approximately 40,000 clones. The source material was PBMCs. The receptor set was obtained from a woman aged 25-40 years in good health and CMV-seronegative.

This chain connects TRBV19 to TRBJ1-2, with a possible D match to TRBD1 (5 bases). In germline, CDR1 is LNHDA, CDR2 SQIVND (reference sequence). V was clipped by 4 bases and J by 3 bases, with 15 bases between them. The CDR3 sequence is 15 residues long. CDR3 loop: CASSTSPQAHYGYTF. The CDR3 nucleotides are TGTGCCAGTAGTACCTCTCCACAGGCACACTATGGCTACACCTTC.

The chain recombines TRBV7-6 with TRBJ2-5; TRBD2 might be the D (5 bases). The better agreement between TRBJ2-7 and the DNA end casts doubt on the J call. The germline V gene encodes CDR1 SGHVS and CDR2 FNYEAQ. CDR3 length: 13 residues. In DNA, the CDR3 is TGTGCCAGCAGCCTAGGGAGCGCCTACGAGCAGTACTTC. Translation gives CASSLGSAYEQYF.

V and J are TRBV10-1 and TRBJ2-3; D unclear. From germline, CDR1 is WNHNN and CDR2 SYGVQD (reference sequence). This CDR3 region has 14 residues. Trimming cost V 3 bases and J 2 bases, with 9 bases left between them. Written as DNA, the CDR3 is TGCGCCAGCAGTGAAACAGTAACCACAGATACGCAGTATTTT. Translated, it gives CASSETVTTDTQYF.

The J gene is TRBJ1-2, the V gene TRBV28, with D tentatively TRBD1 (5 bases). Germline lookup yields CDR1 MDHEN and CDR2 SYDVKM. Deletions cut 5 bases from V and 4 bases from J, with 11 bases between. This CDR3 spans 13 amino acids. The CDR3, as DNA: TGTGCCAGCAGTCGGACAAAGGCCTATGGCTACACCTTC. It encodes CASSRTKAYGYTF.

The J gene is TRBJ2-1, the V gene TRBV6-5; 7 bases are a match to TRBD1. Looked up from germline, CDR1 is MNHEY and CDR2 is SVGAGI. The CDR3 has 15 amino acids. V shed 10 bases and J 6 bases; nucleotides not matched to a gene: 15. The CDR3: CATAEAGTASNEQFF. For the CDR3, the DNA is TGTGCCACCGCTGAGGCCGGGACAGCCTCCAATGAGCAGTTCTTC.

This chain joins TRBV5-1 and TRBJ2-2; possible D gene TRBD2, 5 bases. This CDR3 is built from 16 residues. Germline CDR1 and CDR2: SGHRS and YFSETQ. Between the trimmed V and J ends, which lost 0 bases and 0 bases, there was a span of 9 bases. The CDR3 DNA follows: TGCGCCAGCAGCTTGGGTCCGGGGACGAACACCGGGGAGCTGTTTTTT. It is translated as CASSLGPGTNTGELFF.

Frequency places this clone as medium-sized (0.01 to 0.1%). CDR3: CASSLSSGSYNEQFF. Written as DNA, the CDR3 is TGTGCCAGTAGTTTGTCCAGCGGGAGCTACAATGAGCAGTTCTTC. This chain connects TRBV19 to TRBJ2-1; 8 bases are shared with TRBD2. V lost 5 bases and J lost 3; bases outside the gene matches: 6. This CDR3 has 15 residues. Germline lookup yields CDR1 LNHDA and CDR2 SQIVND (reference sequence).

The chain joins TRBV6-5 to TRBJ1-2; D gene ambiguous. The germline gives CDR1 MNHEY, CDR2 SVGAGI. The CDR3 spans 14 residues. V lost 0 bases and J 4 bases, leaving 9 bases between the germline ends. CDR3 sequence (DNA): TGTGCCAGCAGTTACTCGGGCAGCTTCTATGGCTACACCTTC. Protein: CASSYSGSFYGYTF.

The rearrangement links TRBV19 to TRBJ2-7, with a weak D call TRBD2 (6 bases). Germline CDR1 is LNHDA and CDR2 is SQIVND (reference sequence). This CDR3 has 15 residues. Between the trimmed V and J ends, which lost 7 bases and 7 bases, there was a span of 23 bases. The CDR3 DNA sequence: TGTGCCAGTAATGCGGGACTCCTCCAGACGGGAGAGCAGTACTTC. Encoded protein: CASNAGLLQTGEQYF.

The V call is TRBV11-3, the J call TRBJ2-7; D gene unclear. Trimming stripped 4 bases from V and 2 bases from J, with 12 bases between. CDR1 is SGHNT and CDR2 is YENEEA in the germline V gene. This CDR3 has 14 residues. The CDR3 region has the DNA TGTGCCAGCAGCTCCCCCGCTCGGGCCTACGAGCAGTACTTC. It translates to CASSSPARAYEQYF.

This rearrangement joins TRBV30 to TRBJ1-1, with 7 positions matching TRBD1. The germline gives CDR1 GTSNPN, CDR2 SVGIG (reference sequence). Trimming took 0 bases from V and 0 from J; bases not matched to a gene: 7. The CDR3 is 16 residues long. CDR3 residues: CAWSVSRTGVNTEAFF. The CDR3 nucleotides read TGTGCCTGGAGTGTATCTCGGACAGGAGTGAACACTGAAGCTTTCTTT. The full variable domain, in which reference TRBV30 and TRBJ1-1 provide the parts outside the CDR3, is SQTIHQWPATLVQPVGSPLSLECTVEGTSNPNLYWYRQAAGRGLQLLFYSVGIGQISSEVPQNLSASRPQDRQFILSSKKLLLSDSGFYLCAWSVSRTGVNTEAFFGQGTRLTVV.

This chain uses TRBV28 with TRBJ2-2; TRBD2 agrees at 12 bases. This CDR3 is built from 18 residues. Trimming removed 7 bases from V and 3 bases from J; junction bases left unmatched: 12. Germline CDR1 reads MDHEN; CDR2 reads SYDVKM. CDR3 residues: CASKVRRTSGIYTGELFF. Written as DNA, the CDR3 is TGTGCCAGCAAAGTCCGGAGGACTAGCGGGATCTACACCGGGGAGCTGTTTTTT.

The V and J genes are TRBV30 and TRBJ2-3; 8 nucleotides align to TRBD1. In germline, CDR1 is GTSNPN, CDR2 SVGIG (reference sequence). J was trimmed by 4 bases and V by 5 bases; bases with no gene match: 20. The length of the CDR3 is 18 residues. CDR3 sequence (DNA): TGTGCCTGGGGAGGGAATATGGACAGGGTGGGATCCCCAGATACGCAGTATTTT. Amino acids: CAWGGNMDRVGSPDTQYF.

The CDR3 protein is CASSISGGGLPEAFF. In DNA, the CDR3 is TGTGCCAGTAGTATATCAGGCGGCGGACTCCCTGAAGCTTTCTTT. This chain links TRBV19 with TRBJ1-1; unclear D gene. The CDR3 extends over 15 amino acids. With 2 bases removed from V and 6 bases from J, the gap between germline ends came to 16 bases. Germline loops: CDR1 LNHDA, CDR2 SQIVND (reference sequence).

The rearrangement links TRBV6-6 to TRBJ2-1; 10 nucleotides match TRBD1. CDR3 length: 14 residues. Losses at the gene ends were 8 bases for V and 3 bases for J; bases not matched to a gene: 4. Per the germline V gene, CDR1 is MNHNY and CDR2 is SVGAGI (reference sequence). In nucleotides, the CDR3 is TGTGCCAGCCAATGGGACAGGGGCTACAATGAGCAGTTCTTC. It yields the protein CASQWDRGYNEQFF.

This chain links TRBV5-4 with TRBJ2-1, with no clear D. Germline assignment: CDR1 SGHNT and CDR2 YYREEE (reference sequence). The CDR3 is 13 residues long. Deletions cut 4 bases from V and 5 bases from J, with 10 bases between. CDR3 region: CASSTKSNNEQFF. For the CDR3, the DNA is TGTGCCAGCAGCACTAAGTCTAACAATGAGCAGTTCTTC.

In DNA form, the CDR3 reads TGTGCCAGCAGCTCCCGGGACAGGAGCTACGAGCAGTACTTC. Its protein product is CASSSRDRSYEQYF. The chain uses TRBV11-3 and TRBJ2-7; 8 nucleotides align to TRBD1. Germline CDR1 and CDR2: SGHNT and YENEEA. The CDR3 runs to 14 residues. V shed 4 bases and J 3 bases; nucleotides not matched to a gene: 5.

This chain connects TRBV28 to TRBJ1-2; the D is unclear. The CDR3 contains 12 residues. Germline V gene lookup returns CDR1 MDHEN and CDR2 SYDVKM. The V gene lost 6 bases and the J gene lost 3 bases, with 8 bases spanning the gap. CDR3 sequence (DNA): TGTGCCAGCAGGGAGGTTGACTATGGCTACACCTTC. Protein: CASREVDYGYTF.

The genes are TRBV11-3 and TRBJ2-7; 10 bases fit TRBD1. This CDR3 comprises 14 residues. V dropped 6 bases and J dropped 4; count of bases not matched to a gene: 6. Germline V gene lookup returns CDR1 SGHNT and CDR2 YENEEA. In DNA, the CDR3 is TGTGCCAGCAGTCTGACAGGGGGCGGTTACGAGCAGTACTTC. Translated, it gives CASSLTGGGYEQYF.